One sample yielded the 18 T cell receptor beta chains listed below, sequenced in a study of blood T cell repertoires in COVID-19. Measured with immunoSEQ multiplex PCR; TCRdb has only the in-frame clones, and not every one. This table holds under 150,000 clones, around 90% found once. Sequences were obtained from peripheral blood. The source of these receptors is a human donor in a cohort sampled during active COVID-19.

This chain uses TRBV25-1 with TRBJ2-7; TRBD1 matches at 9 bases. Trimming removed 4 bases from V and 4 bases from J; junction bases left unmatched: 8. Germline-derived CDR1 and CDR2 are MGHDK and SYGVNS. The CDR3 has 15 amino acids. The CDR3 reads CASSAPGTGMYEQYF. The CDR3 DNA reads TGTGCCAGCAGTGCCCCCGGGACAGGGATGTACGAGCAGTACTTC.

The CDR3 nucleotides are TGTGCCAGCAGTCATGAGCTAGCGGGAGTAAGCTCCTACGAGCAGTACTTC. Translated, it gives CASSHELAGVSSYEQYF. The chain links TRBV2 to TRBJ2-7; 10 nucleotides line up with TRBD2. Germline CDR1 is SNHLY and CDR2 is FYNNEI. With V trimmed by 5 bases and J by 0 bases, 10 bases remained unmatched. There are 17 residues in the CDR3.

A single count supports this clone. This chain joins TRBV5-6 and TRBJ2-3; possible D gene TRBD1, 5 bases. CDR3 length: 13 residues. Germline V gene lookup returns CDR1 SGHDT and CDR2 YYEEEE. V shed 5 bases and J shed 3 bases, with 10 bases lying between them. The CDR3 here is CASRRGTTDTQYF. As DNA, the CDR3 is TGTGCCAGCAGAAGGGGCACGACAGATACGCAGTATTTT.

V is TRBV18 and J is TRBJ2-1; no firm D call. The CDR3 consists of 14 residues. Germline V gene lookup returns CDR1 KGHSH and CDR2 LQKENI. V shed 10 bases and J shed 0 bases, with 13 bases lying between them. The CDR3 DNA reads TGTGCCACCCAGGCTGTTAGCTCCTACAATGAGCAGTTCTTC. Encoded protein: CATQAVSSYNEQFF.

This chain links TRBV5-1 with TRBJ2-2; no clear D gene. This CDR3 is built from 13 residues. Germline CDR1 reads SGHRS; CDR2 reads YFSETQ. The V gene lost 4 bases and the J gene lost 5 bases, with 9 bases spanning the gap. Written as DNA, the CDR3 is TGCGCCAGCAGCCTCGACGGGACCGGGGAGCTGTTTTTT. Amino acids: CASSLDGTGELFF.

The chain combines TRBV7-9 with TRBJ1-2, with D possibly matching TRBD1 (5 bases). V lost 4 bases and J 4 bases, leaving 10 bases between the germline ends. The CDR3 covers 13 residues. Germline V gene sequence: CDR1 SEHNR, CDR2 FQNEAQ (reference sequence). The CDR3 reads CASSYQGSYGYTF. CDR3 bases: TGTGCCAGCAGCTACCAGGGTTCCTATGGCTACACCTTC.

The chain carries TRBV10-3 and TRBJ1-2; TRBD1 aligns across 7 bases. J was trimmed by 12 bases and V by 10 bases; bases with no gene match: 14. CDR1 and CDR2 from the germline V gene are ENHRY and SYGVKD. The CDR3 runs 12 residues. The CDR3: CATIGTAGEHTF. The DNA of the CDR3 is TGTGCCACGATTGGGACAGCGGGCGAGCACACCTTC.

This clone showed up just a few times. The CDR3: CASSLDDFTDTQYF. The CDR3 nucleotides read TGCGCCAGCAGCTTGGATGACTTCACAGATACGCAGTATTTT. The chain combines TRBV5-1 with TRBJ2-3; no clear D gene. Germline-derived CDR1 and CDR2 are SGHRS and YFSETQ. This CDR3 spans 14 amino acids. The V gene lost 0 bases and the J gene lost 2 bases, with 7 bases spanning the gap.

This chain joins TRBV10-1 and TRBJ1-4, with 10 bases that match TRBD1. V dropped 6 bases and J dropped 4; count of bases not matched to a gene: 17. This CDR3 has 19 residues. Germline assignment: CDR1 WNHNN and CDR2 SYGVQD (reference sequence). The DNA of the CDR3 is TGCGCCAGCAGCCAAGGAGAGGACAGGGGGTTTAGAGGTAATGAAAAACTGTTTTTT. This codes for CASSQGEDRGFRGNEKLFF.

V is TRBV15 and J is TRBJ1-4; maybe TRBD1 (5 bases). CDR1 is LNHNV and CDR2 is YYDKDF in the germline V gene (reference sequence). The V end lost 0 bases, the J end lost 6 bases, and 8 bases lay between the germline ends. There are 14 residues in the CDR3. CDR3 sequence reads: CATSREGGDEKLFF. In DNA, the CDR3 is TGTGCCACCAGCAGAGAAGGAGGGGATGAAAAACTGTTTTTT.

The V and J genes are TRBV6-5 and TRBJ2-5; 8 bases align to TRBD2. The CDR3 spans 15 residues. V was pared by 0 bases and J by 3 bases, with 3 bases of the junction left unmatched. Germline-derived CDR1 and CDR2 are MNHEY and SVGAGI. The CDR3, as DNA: TGTGCCAGCAGTTACTCGCTTAGCGGGAAAGAGACCCAGTACTTC. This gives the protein CASSYSLSGKETQYF.

The CDR3 sequence is CASSFTGANYNEQFF. The CDR3 coding sequence is TGTGCCAGCAGTTTTACAGGGGCCAACTACAATGAGCAGTTCTTC. The chain carries TRBV28 and TRBJ2-1; TRBD1 agrees at 7 bases. This CDR3 contains 15 residues. Trimming cost V 3 bases and J 3 bases; bases outside gene matches: 5. Germline V lookup: CDR1 MDHEN, CDR2 SYDVKM.

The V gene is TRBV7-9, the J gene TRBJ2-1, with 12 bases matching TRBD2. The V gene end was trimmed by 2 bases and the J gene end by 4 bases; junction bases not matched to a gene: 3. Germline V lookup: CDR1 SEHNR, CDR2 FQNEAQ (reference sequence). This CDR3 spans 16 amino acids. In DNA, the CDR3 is TGTGCCAGCAGCTTAACAGGACTAGCGGGGTACAATGAGCAGTTCTTC. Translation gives CASSLTGLAGYNEQFF.

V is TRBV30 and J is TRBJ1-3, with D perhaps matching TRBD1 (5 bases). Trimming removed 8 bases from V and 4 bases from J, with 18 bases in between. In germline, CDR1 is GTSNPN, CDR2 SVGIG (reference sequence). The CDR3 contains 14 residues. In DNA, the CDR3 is TGTGCCGGACCGACAGTTGGGGCCGGAAACACCATATATTTT. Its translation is CAGPTVGAGNTIYF.

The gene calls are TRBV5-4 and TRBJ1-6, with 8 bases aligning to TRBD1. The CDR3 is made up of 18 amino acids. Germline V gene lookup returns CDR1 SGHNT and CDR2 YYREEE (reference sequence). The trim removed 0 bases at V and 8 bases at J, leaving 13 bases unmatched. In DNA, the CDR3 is TGTGCCAGCAGCTTGGCGGCAGGGGGCAGTATTCCGGATTCACCCCTCCACTTT. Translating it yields CASSLAAGGSIPDSPLHF.

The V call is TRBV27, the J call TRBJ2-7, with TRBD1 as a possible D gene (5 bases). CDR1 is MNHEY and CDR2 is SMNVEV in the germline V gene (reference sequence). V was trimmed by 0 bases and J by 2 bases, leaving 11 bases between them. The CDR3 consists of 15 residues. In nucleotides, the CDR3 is TGTGCCAGCAGTTTATCCCCCCAGGGAACCTACGAGCAGTACTTC. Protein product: CASSLSPQGTYEQYF.

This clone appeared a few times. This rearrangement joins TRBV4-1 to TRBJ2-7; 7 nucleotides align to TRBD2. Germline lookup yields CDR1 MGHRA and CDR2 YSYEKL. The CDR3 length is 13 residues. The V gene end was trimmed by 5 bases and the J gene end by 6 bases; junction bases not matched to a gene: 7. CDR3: CASSVGTTAEQYF. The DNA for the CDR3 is TGCGCCAGCAGCGTCGGGACTACTGCCGAGCAGTACTTC.

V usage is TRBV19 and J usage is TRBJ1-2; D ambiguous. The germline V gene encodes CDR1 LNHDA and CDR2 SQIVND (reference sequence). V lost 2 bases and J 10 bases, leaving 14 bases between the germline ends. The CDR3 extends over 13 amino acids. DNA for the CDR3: TGTGCCAGTAGTATACGCGATCGGTCATCCTACACCTTC. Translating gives CASSIRDRSSYTF.